One TCR beta chain is described in this entry. Its target is not known. This specimen comes from a study of cytotoxic CD8 clonotypes in ibrutinib-treated CLL. Notes on the study in general: Public clonotypes, an uncommon group, contracted or remained stable on treatment. Clonality went up at ibrutinib response and then declined back toward baseline at progression. Patients with sustained remission and those progressing were sampled at differing times.

The repertoire was sequenced with immunoSEQ multiplex PCR; TCRdb's copy has only in-frame clones and lacks some. This sample has about 140,000 clones, with roughly 77% found just once. The sample consisted of PBMCs, taken after 12 months of ibrutinib treatment. The TCR originated in a human donor with chronic lymphocytic leukemia.

This CDR3 is CSVADTYTDTQYF. As DNA, the CDR3 is TGCAGCGTTGCTGACACTTACACAGATACGCAGTATTTT. The V gene is TRBV29-1, the J gene TRBJ2-3; no reliable D call. V was trimmed by 4 bases and J by 2 bases, leaving 10 bases between them. Per germline, CDR1 SQVTM and CDR2 ANQGSEA. The CDR3 has 13 amino acids.